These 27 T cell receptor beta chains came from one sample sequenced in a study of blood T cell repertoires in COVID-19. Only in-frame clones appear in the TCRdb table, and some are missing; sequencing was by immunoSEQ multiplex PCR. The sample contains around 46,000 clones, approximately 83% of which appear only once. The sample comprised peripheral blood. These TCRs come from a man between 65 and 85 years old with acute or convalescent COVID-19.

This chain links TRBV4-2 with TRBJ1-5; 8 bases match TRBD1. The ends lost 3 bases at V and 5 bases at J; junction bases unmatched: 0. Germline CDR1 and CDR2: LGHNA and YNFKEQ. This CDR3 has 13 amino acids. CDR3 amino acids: CASSQDRDQPQHF. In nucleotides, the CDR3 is TGTGCCAGCAGCCAGGACAGGGATCAGCCCCAGCATTTT.

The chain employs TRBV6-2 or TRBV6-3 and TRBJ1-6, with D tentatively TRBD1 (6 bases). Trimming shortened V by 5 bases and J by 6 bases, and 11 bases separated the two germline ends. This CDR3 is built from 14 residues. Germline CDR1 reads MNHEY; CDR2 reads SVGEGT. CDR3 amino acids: CASSRTESNSPLHF. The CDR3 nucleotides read TGTGCCAGCAGTCGGACAGAAAGTAATTCACCCCTCCACTTT.

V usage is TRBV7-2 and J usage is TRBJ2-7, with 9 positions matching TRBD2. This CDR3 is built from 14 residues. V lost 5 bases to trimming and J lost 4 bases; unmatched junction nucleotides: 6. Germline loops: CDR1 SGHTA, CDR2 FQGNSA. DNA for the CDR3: TGTGCCAGCAGCGCCGGACTAGCGTGGTACGAGCAGTACTTC. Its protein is CASSAGLAWYEQYF. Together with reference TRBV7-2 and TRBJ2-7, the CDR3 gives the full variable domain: GAGVSQSPSNKVTEKGKDVELRCDPISGHTALYWYRQSLGQGLEFLIYFQGNSAPDKSGLPSDRFSAERTGGSVSTLTIQRTQQEDSAVYLCASSAGLAWYEQYFGPGTRLTVT.

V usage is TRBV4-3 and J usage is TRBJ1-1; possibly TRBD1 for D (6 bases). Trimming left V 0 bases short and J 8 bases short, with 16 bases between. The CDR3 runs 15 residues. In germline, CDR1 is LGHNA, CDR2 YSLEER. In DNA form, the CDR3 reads TGCGCCAGCAGCCAAGAACCTGTCGTGACAGGAGAAGCTTTCTTT. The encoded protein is CASSQEPVVTGEAFF.

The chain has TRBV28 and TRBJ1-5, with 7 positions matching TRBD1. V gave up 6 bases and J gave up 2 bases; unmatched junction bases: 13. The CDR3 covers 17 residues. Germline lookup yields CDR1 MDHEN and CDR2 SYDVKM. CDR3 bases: TGTGCCAGCAGACCTACCACAGGGGTTGTAGGCAATCAGCCCCAGCATTTT. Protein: CASRPTTGVVGNQPQHF.

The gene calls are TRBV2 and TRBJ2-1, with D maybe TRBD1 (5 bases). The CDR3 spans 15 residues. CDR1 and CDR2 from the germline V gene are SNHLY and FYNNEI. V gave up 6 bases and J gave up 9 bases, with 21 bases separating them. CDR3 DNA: TGTGCCAGCAGCCAAGTGGGGCGGATTACAACTGAGCAGTTCTTC. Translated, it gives CASSQVGRITTEQFF.

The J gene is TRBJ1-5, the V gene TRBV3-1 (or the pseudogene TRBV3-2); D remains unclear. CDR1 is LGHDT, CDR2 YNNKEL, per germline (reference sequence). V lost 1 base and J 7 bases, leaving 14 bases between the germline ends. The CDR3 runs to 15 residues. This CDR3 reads CASSQGVAGRQPQHF. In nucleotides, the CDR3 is TGTGCCAGCAGCCAAGGGGTGGCAGGTAGGCAGCCCCAGCATTTT.

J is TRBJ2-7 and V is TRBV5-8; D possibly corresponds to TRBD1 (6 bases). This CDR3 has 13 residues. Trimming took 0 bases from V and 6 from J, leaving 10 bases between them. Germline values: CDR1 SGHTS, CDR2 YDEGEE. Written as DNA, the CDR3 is TGTGCCAGCAGCTTGGTAGGGGGTGTCGAGCAGTACTTC. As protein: CASSLVGGVEQYF. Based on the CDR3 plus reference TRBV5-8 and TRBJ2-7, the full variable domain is EAGVTQSPTHLIKTRGQQATLRCSPISGHTSVYWYQQALGLGLQFLLWYDEGEERNRGNFPPRFSGRQFPNYSSELNVNALELEDSALYLCASSLVGGVEQYFGPGTRLTVT.

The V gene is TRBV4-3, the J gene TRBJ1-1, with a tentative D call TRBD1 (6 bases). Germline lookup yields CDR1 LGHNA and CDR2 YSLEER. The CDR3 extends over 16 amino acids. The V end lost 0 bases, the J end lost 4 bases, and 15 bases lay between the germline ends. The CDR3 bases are TGCGCCAGCAGCCAAGAAACGGGAGGGGGTTTCACTGAAGCTTTCTTT. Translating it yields CASSQETGGGFTEAFF.

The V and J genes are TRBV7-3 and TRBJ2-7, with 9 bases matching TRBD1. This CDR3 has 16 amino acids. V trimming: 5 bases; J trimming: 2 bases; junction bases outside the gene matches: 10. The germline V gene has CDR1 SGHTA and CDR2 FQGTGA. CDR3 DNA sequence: TGTGCCAGCAGCGGAACAGGGGGCGATCCAACCTACGAGCAGTACTTC. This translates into CASSGTGGDPTYEQYF. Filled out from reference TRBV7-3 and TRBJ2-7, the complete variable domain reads GAGVSQTPSNKVTEKGKYVELRCDPISGHTALYWYRQSLGQGPEFLIYFQGTGAADDSGLPNDRFFAVRPEGSVSTLKIQRTERGDSAVYLCASSGTGGDPTYEQYFGPGTRLTVT.

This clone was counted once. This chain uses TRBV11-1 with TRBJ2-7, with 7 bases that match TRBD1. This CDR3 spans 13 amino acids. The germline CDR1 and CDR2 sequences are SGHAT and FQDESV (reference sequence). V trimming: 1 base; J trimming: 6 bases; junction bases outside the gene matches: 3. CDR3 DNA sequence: TGTGCCAGCAGCTTAGTGACAGGGAGCGAGCAGTACTTC. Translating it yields CASSLVTGSEQYF.

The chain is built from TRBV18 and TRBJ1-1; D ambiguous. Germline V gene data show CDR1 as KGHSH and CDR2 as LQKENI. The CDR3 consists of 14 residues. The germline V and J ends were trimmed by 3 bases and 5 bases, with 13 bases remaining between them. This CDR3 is CASSPGPAGTEAFF. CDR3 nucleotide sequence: TGTGCCAGCTCACCTGGTCCGGCCGGGACTGAAGCTTTCTTT.

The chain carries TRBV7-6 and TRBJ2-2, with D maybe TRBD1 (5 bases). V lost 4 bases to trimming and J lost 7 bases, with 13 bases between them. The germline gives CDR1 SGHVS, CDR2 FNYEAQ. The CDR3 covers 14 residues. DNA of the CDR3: TGTGCCAGCAGCTCCAGGGCCCGAGGCGGGGAGCTGTTTTTT. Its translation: CASSSRARGGELFF.

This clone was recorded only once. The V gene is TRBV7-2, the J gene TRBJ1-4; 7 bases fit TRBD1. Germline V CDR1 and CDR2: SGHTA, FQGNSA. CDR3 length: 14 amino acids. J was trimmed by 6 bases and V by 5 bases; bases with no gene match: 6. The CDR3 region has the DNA TGTGCCAGCAGCCAACAGGGGATTGATGAAAAACTGTTTTTT. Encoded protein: CASSQQGIDEKLFF.

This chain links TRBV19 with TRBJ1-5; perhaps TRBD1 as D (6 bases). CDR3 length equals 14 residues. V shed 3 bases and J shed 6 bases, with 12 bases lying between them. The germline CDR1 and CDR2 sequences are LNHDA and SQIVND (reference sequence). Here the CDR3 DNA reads TGTGCCAGTAGTATCGGACAGAAGGGTCAGCCCCAGCATTTT. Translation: CASSIGQKGQPQHF.

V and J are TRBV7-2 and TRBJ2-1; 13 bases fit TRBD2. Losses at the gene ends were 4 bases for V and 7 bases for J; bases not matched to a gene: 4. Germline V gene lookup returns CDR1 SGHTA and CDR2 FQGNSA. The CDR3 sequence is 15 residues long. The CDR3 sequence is CASSWTSGRGNEQFF. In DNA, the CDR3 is TGTGCCAGCAGCTGGACTAGCGGGAGAGGGAATGAGCAGTTCTTC.

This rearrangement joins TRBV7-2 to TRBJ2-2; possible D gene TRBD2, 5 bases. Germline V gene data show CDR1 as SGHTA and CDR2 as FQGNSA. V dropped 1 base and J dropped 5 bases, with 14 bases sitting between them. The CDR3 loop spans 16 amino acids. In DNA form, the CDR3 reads TGTGCCAGCAGCTTAGTTGCCCACTCGGGGACCGGGGAGCTGTTTTTT. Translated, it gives CASSLVAHSGTGELFF.

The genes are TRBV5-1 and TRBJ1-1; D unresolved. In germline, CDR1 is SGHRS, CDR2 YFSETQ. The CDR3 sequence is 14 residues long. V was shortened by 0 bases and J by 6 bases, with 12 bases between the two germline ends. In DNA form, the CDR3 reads TGCGCCAGCAGCTTGGCCGGGAGGGAGGCTGAAGCTTTCTTT. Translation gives CASSLAGREAEAFF.

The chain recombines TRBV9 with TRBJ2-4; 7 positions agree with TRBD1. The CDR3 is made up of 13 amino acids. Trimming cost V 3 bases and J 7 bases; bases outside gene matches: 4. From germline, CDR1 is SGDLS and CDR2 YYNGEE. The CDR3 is CASSDSQGNIQYF. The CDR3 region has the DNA TGTGCCAGCAGCGACTCACAGGGGAACATTCAGTACTTC.

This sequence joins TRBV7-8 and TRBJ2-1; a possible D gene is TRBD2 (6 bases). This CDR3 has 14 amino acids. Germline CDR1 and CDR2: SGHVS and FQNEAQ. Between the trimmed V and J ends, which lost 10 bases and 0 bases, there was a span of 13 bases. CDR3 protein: CAILAESSYNEQFF. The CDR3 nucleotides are TGTGCCATTTTAGCGGAAAGCTCCTACAATGAGCAGTTCTTC.

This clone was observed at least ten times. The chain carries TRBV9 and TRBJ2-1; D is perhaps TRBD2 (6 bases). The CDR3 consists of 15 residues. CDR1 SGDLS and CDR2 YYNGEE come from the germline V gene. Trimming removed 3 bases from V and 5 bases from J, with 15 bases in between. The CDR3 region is CASSAHGAGNNEQFF. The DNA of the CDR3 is TGTGCCAGCAGCGCCCACGGCGCGGGAAACAATGAGCAGTTCTTC. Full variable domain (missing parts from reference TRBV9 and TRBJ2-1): DSGVTQTPKHLITATGQRVTLRCSPRSGDLSVYWYQQSLDQGLQFLIQYYNGEERAKGNILERFSAQQFPDLHSELNLSSLELGDSALYFCASSAHGAGNNEQFFGPGTRLTVL.

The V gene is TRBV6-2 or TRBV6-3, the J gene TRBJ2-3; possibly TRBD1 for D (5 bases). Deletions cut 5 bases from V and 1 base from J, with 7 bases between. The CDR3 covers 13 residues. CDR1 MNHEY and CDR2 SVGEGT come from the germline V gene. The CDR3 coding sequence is TGTGCCAGCAGTCACAGGCGCACAGATACGCAGTATTTT. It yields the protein CASSHRRTDTQYF.

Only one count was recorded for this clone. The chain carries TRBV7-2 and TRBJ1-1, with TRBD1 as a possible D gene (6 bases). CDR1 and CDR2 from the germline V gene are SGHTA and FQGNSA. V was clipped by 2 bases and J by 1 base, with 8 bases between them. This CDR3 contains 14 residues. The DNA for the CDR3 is TGTGCCAGCAGCTTACAGGGGACGAACACTGAAGCTTTCTTT. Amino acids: CASSLQGTNTEAFF.

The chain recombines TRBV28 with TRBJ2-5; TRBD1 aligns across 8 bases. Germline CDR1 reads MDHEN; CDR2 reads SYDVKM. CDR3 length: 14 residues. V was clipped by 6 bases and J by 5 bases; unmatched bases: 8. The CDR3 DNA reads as TGTGCCAGCAGCAGCCCCAGGGGGCTCGAGACCCAGTACTTC. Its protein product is CASSSPRGLETQYF.

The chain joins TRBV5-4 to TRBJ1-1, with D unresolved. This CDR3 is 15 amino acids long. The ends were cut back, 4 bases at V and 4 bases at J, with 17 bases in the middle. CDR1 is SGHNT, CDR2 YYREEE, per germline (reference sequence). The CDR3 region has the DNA TGTGCCAGCAGCCCCCTCCCTTCTCGGGGCACTGAAGCTTTCTTT. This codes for CASSPLPSRGTEAFF.

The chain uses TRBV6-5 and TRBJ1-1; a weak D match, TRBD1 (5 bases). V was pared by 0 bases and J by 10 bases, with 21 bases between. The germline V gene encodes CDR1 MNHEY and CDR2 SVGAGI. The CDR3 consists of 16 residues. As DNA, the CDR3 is TGTGCCAGCAGTTACTCGAAATCCAGGGCAACTACGGGAGCTTTCTTT. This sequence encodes CASSYSKSRATTGAFF.

CDR3 in DNA: TGTGCCAGCAGCGTAGCAGGGACAGGTAGCACAGATACGCAGTATTTT. Protein: CASSVAGTGSTDTQYF. This rearrangement joins TRBV9 to TRBJ2-3; 8 nucleotides match TRBD1. Germline CDR1 reads SGDLS; CDR2 reads YYNGEE. The CDR3 loop spans 16 amino acids. V was pared by 0 bases and J by 0 bases, with 3 bases of the junction left unmatched. The full variable domain, its missing parts supplied by reference TRBV9 and TRBJ2-3, is DSGVTQTPKHLITATGQRVTLRCSPRSGDLSVYWYQQSLDQGLQFLIQYYNGEERAKGNILERFSAQQFPDLHSELNLSSLELGDSALYFCASSVAGTGSTDTQYFGPGTRLTVL.